These T cell receptor beta chains were read from a single sample in a study of human T cells and chemical hapten exposure. MiXCR, applied by TCRdb to the reads, yields one record per CDR3 protein. The sample carries 95,000 to 150,000 distinct CDR3 sequences, over 6.5% recorded once. Material for sequencing was whole blood. These receptors were taken from a human donor in good health. Some clones in this sample may be carry-over from other donors' samples. Both conserved end residues are part of each CDR3.

j_gene	v_gene	CDR3aa
TRBJ2-7	TRBV7-9	CASSLQGAGYEQYF
TRBJ1-4	TRBV4-2	CASSQDPGTGDSEKLFF
TRBJ1-2	TRBV2	CASSEEGAGLGGYTF
TRBJ2-7	TRBV7-2	CASSIGTGGTTYEQYF
TRBJ1-5	TRBV27	CASRLTGYSNQPQHF
TRBJ2-3	TRBV20-1	CSARGYLLALTDTQYF
TRBJ2-1	TRBV10-3	CAISEPVRDSYHEQFF
TRBJ2-7	TRBV20-1	CSARGRQQSSYEQYF
TRBJ1-1	TRBV11-2	CASSPHLRGEAFF
TRBJ2-7	TRBV27	CASSSQASGQYF
TRBJ2-7	TRBV20-1	CSARFGGAYEQYF
TRBJ2-3	TRBV6-1	CASSEYDRDSDTQYF
TRBJ2-3	TRBV20-1	CSAPGQGPGTDTQYF
TRBJ2-7	TRBV12-3/TRBV12-4	CASSLGGGGYEQYF
TRBJ1-2	TRBV4-3	CASSQGTGGTYGYTF
TRBJ2-6	TRBV12-3/TRBV12-4	CASSNEETGDTGANVLTF
TRBJ2-1	TRBV20-1	CSASISGRDGEQFF
TRBJ2-3	TRBV27	CASKGTSVTDTQYF
TRBJ2-1	TRBV2	CASSSGVGGSHNEQFF
TRBJ2-7	TRBV14	CASSQDAAGELLGTYEQYF
TRBJ2-3	TRBV4-2	CASSQDPPERESTDTQYF
TRBJ1-6	TRBV10-3	CAISPDRGASPLHF
TRBJ2-1	TRBV13	CASSSQGRGQFF
TRBJ1-3	TRBV19	CASSIDLRGKGSGNTIYF
TRBJ2-2	TRBV29-1	CSAFTGQANTGELFF
TRBJ2-2	TRBV7-7	CASSETSGSVTGELFF
TRBJ2-1	TRBV6-2/TRBV6-3	CASQYRGASYNEQFF
TRBJ2-7	TRBV7-2	CASSLKGGQGVYEQYF
TRBJ1-5	TRBV12-3/TRBV12-4	CASSLSPGGRQPQHF
TRBJ1-1	TRBV6-4	CASSETWNTEAFF
TRBJ2-3	TRBV24-1	CATSDADAKHRDTQYF
TRBJ2-7	TRBV2	CASSARQGNYEQYF
TRBJ1-1	TRBV29-1	CSVETRTEAFF
TRBJ2-2	TRBV4-3	CASSQGGLGTGELFF
TRBJ1-2	TRBV5-1	CASGFGEGRFYGYTF
TRBJ1-1	TRBV13	CASSSNRARTEAFF
TRBJ2-1	TRBV27	CASSLGWGQEVGDNEQFF
TRBJ2-5	TRBV6-2/TRBV6-3	CASSGTSSGTQYF
TRBJ1-4	TRBV5-5	CASSADPGGEKLFF
TRBJ1-3	TRBV15	CATSIVSGNTIYF
TRBJ2-2	TRBV11-1	CASSSGTRTTGELFF
TRBJ1-5	TRBV6-1	CASRQTPGSGSNQPQHF